Sequencing of this TCR beta chain was carried out in a study of T cells after yellow fever vaccination. In this sample, this clonotype turned up many times. Production of TCR cDNA was by 5'RACE template switching, which also added a universal primer site and UMIs. In TCRdb, the 5' RACE reads were re-called with MiXCR into one record per CDR3 protein. The repertoire has about 42,000 distinct CDR3 sequences, 5.5% to 8% of them found once; the top ten carry about 10%. Germline CDR1 is SGHTA and CDR2 is FQGTGA. V was trimmed by 8 bases and J by 4 bases, leaving 8 bases between them. The CDR3 totals 12 residues.

The source is a man aged 25 to 40 who received the YFV17D yellow fever vaccine. This specimen was PBMCs, either bulk or a sorted T-cell subset (CD4+, CD8+, memory, or dextramer-sorted; not recorded which), taken 45 days after the yellow fever booster vaccination. This rearrangement joins TRBV7-3 to TRBJ2-2, with D tentatively TRBD2 (6 bases). This CDR3 is CASHGGTGELFF. The CDR3 DNA is TGTGCCAGCCACGGGGGCACCGGGGAGCTGTTTTTT.